The 17 T cell receptor beta chains below come from one sample, sequenced in a study of shared clonotypes between healthy human individuals (dated by TCRdb to about 2020). The method behind the library was the immunoSEQ multiplex PCR assay. TCRdb re-hosts the immuneACCESS table, in-frame sequences only. Its copies lack some clones; in the studies checked, an unresolved V gene accounts for under half of them, and the cause for the rest is not known. The sample data list approximately 2,000,000 clones, and roughly 92% of these were observed just once. Clones ranked in the top ten supply around 0.38% of the sample. The material sequenced was naive CD4+ T cells from PBMCs. The sample's cell subset or site, from its label and the paper: CD45RA+ positively selected. These TCRs come from a man younger than 35 in good health. Some clones in this sample may be carry-over from other donors' samples.

The chain has TRBV14 and TRBJ1-2; D might be TRBD1 (5 bases). The V end was cut by 4 bases, the J end by 2 bases, with 17 bases between. Per germline, CDR1 SGHDN and CDR2 FVKESK. This CDR3 has 16 amino acids. The CDR3 spells CASSRNAGTLNYGYTF. The CDR3 nucleotides read TGTGCCAGCAGCCGAAACGCCGGGACGTTAAACTATGGCTACACCTTC. Complete variable domain (other parts from reference TRBV14 and TRBJ1-2): EAGVTQFPSHSVIEKGQTVTLRCDPISGHDNLYWYRRVMGKEIKFLLHFVKESKQDESGMPNNRFLAERTGGTYSTLKVQPAELEDSGVYFCASSRNAGTLNYGYTFGSGTRLTVV.

V usage is TRBV28 and J usage is TRBJ1-5; the D is unclear. The germline V and J ends were trimmed by 5 bases and 9 bases, with 14 bases remaining between them. Germline CDR1 reads MDHEN; CDR2 reads SYDVKM. The CDR3 covers 13 residues. The DNA for the CDR3 is TGTGCCAGCAGTCTACCCCGGTCAGGGCCCCAGCATTTT. Amino acid sequence: CASSLPRSGPQHF.

The gene calls are TRBV4-1 and TRBJ2-6; D is ambiguous. Germline CDR1 MGHRA, CDR2 YSYEKL. The CDR3 contains 15 residues. V was trimmed by 7 bases and J by 1 base, leaving 11 bases between them. The CDR3 coding sequence is TGCGCCAGCAACCATCGGGTATCTGGGGCCAACGTCCTGACTTTC. Amino acid sequence: CASNHRVSGANVLTF.

Concerning this clone itself: This specimen includes other DNA sequences encoding the same CDR3. CDR3 sequence: CASSLTSGISYEQYF. The CDR3 nucleotides are TGTGCCAGTAGTCTCACTAGCGGTATCTCCTACGAGCAGTACTTC. This rearrangement joins TRBV19 to TRBJ2-7; 8 bases line up with TRBD2. Germline CDR1 LNHDA, CDR2 SQIVND (reference sequence). V gave up 5 bases and J gave up 0 bases; unmatched junction bases: 6. This CDR3 has 15 amino acids.

The table lists this clone with a few counts. The chain combines TRBV7-9 with TRBJ1-2, with TRBD1 as a possible D gene (5 bases). CDR3 length equals 16 residues. Germline V lookup: CDR1 SEHNR, CDR2 FQNEAQ (reference sequence). V gave up 5 bases and J gave up 5 bases, with 21 bases separating them. The CDR3 nucleotides read TGTGCCAGCAGCCGAGAAGGGAAGGGACTGCCATATGGCTACACCTTC. Its protein product is CASSREGKGLPYGYTF.

A note on this clone: The sample has other DNA sequences that encode this CDR3 too. The rearrangement uses TRBV28 and TRBJ2-1; D perhaps matches TRBD2 (6 bases). Trimming stripped 3 bases from V and 3 bases from J, with 6 bases between. The CDR3 is made up of 13 amino acids. CDR1 is MDHEN and CDR2 is SYDVKM in the germline V gene. This chain's CDR3 is CASSLRGYNEQFF. The CDR3 DNA reads TGTGCCAGCAGTTTGCGGGGCTACAATGAGCAGTTCTTC. The variable domain in full, with the rest retrieved from reference TRBV28 and TRBJ2-1, is DVKVTQSSRYLVKRTGEKVFLECVQDMDHENMFWYRQDPGLGLRLIYFSYDVKMKEKGDIPEGYSVSREKKERFSLILESASTNQTSMYLCASSLRGYNEQFFGPGTRLTVL.

The gene calls are TRBV2 and TRBJ1-1; 8 bases are shared with TRBD1. CDR1 and CDR2 from the germline V gene are SNHLY and FYNNEI. CDR3 length: 15 amino acids. V trimming: 1 base; J trimming: 1 base; junction bases outside the gene matches: 2. CDR3 sequence (DNA): TGTGCCAGCAGTGAAGACAGGGGGACGAACACTGAAGCTTTCTTT. It is translated as CASSEDRGTNTEAFF. The variable domain in full, with the rest retrieved from reference TRBV2 and TRBJ1-1, is EPEVTQTPSHQVTQMGQEVILRCVPISNHLYFYWYRQILGQKVEFLVSFYNNEISEKSEIFDDQFSVERPDGSNFTLKIRSTKLEDSAMYFCASSEDRGTNTEAFFGQGTRLTVV.

CDR3 region: CASSSAPQKNTEAFF. The DNA of the CDR3 is TGTGCCAGCAGCTCCGCCCCCCAGAAAAACACTGAAGCTTTCTTT. This chain links TRBV5-4 with TRBJ1-1; D ambiguous. Germline V lookup: CDR1 SGHNT, CDR2 YYREEE (reference sequence). V shed 3 bases and J shed 2 bases, with 14 bases lying between them. The CDR3 sequence is 15 residues long.

The gene calls are TRBV7-2 and TRBJ2-7, with 12 bases matching TRBD2. Trimming removed 6 bases from V and 2 bases from J; junction bases left unmatched: 14. Germline V gene sequence: CDR1 SGHTA, CDR2 FQGNSA. The CDR3 contains 18 residues. CDR3 coding DNA: TGTGCCAGCAGTGCACCTCCACGGGCTAGCGGGAGGGCCTACGAGCAGTACTTC. Translation: CASSAPPRASGRAYEQYF.

In its sample, this clone was seen once. This chain links TRBV21-1 with TRBJ2-7; TRBD1 is taken as the D call from the table, unchecked against the DNA. TRBV21-1 is described as a pseudogene. CDR3 length equals 15 residues. Here the CDR3 reads CASTKSGQASYEQYF. CDR3 sequence (DNA): TGTGCCAGCACCAAATCCGGACAGGCGTCCTACGAGCAGTACTTC.

The V and J genes are TRBV18 and TRBJ2-2; TRBD2 might be the D (6 bases). The CDR3 is 14 amino acids. CDR1 and CDR2 from the germline V gene are KGHSH and LQKENI. With 5 bases removed from V and 5 bases from J, the gap between germline ends came to 12 bases. CDR3 DNA sequence: TGTGCCAGCTCAGGGACTGGAGATACCGGGGAGCTGTTTTTT. It yields the protein CASSGTGDTGELFF.

The rearrangement uses TRBV5-4 and TRBJ2-1; D not certain. The CDR3 extends over 16 amino acids. With 1 base removed from V and 4 bases from J, the gap between germline ends came to 15 bases. Germline V gene data show CDR1 as SGHNT and CDR2 as YYREEE (reference sequence). CDR3 nucleotides: TGTGCCAGCAGCTTGATGGGCGGCGGAATTTACAATGAGCAGTTCTTC. It encodes CASSLMGGGIYNEQFF.

The chain links TRBV29-1 to TRBJ1-1; no clear D gene. Germline V gene data show CDR1 as SQVTM and CDR2 as ANQGSEA. The CDR3 loop spans 12 amino acids. Trimming removed 3 bases from V and 6 bases from J, with 11 bases in between. The CDR3 loop is CSVEGLVPEAFF. CDR3 sequence (DNA): TGCAGCGTTGAGGGGTTAGTCCCTGAAGCTTTCTTT.

The chain couples TRBV6-1 to TRBJ2-2, with D hard to call. Trimming removed 7 bases from V and 1 base from J, with 13 bases in between. The germline CDR1 and CDR2 sequences are MNHNS and SASEGT. CDR3 size: 15 residues. The CDR3 nucleotides are TGTGCCAGCATTGAGCGATCCTTGAACACCGGGGAGCTGTTTTTT. Its translation: CASIERSLNTGELFF.

About this clone itself: Different DNA sequences within this sample yield the same CDR3. The gene calls are TRBV5-1 and TRBJ2-5, with D uncertain. In germline, CDR1 is SGHRS, CDR2 YFSETQ. Trimming took off 0 bases at V and 1 base at J, with 7 bases between the two ends. The CDR3 loop spans 14 amino acids. The CDR3 region is CASSLVGSQETQYF. Here the CDR3 DNA reads TGCGCCAGCAGCTTGGTCGGCAGCCAAGAGACCCAGTACTTC. Full variable domain (remainder filled in from reference TRBV5-1 and TRBJ2-5): KAGVTQTPRYLIKTRGQQVTLSCSPISGHRSVSWYQQTPGQGLQFLFEYFSETQRNKGNFPGRFSGRQFSNSRSEMNVSTLELGDSALYLCASSLVGSQETQYFGPGTRLLVL.

As for this clone: Sequence at one end of the junction differs from germline and may be a read error. The chain recombines TRBV4-2 with TRBJ1-2; the D gene is possibly TRBD1 (5 bases). Germline V gene lookup returns CDR1 LGHNA and CDR2 YNFKEQ. This CDR3 contains 15 residues. The CDR3 DNA reads TGTGCCAGCAGCCACGGGGACCTCACTAACTATGGCAACACCTTC. Amino acid sequence: CASSHGDLTNYGNTF.

V gene TRBV19 combines with J gene TRBJ1-5, with a possible D match to TRBD1 (5 bases). With 10 bases removed from V and 11 bases from J, the gap between germline ends came to 24 bases. Germline values: CDR1 LNHDA, CDR2 SQIVND (reference sequence). CDR3 size: 14 residues. The chain's CDR3 is CATSRQISGHSQHF. CDR3 DNA: TGTGCCACCAGCAGACAGATTTCTGGTCATTCCCAGCATTTT.